This T cell receptor beta chain is drawn from a study of cytomegalovirus exposure and HLA in healthy donors. At the level of the study: Counted in an early data release were some 81 million unique TCRs from HLA-typed donors.

The PCR made use of 60 Vbeta and 13 Jbeta primers. Only in-frame clones appear in the TCRdb table, and some are missing; sequencing was by immunoSEQ multiplex PCR. The table has just over 150,000 clones, about 85% seen once; the top ten hold about 2%. This CDR3 has 13 residues. CDR1 is MNHEY and CDR2 is SMNVEV in the germline V gene (reference sequence). Losses at the gene ends were 6 bases for V and 4 bases for J; bases not matched to a gene: 5. V is TRBV27 and J is TRBJ1-1, with 7 bases fitting TRBD1. The sample comprised PBMCs. This TCR was sampled from a man aged 18 to 30 in good health and CMV-seropositive. The CDR3 here is CASRPAGGTEAFF. The CDR3 DNA is TGTGCCAGCAGGCCAGCAGGGGGCACTGAAGCTTTCTTT.